This T cell receptor beta chain was observed in a study of shared clonotypes between healthy human individuals. Concerning this clone itself: Its antigen is unidentified.

CDR1 and CDR2 from the germline V gene are MRHNA and SNTAGT. Trimming removed 2 bases from V and 3 bases from J, with 17 bases in between. The CDR3 length is 16 residues. Libraries were prepared by immunoSEQ multiplex PCR; TCRdb keeps only in-frame clonotypes and omits some of them. The table lists under 2,000,000 clones, approximately 94% of them singletons. Terminally differentiated effector memory CD45RA+ cells were excluded from the naive CD8 cells, which were CD45RO-negative and positively selected for CCR7. Points from the study as a whole: In contrast to clonotypes shared by all four donors, non-shared clonotypes had lower generation probabilities.

The genes are TRBV6-4 and TRBJ2-7; D is uncertain. The sequence was collected from a man younger than 35 in good health. The sequenced material came from naive CD8+ T cells sorted from blood. The CDR3 region is CASSDPKGSWGYEQYF. The CDR3 coding sequence is TGTGCCAGCAGTGACCCCAAGGGAAGTTGGGGCTACGAGCAGTACTTC.